This is a list of T cell receptor beta chains from one sample in a study of post-analysis software for immune sequencing data. TCRdb used MiXCR to reprocess the PCR reads, holding one entry per CDR3 protein. Among about 760,000 distinct CDR3 sequences, less than 35% were seen once, and the ten largest hold around 0.6%. Sequencing was done on a sample of blood. The receptor set was obtained from a girl aged 5 to 17 with multiple sclerosis. Both conserved end residues are trimmed from each CDR3. A D gene is named only where the DNA matches it firmly. Expanded clones get a size class; other rows say once, few or many, or leave the size out.

size	V	D	J	CDR3
.	TRBV3-1	.	TRBJ2-1	ASSRLLGNEQF
.	TRBV9	TRBD1	TRBJ1-1	ASSVGTGWTNTEAF
.	TRBV20-1	.	TRBJ1-2	SASPGGVDYGYT
.	TRBV7-9	.	.	ASSLVAGPAAEQY
many	TRBV29-1	.	TRBJ2-6	SVVAGAGANVLT
.	TRBV20-1	TRBD2	TRBJ2-3	SQTASGTTDTQY
.	TRBV5-1	TRBD1	TRBJ2-7	ASSLGTGQGTYEQY
many	TRBV4-1	.	TRBJ2-7	ASSQDPRYEQY
.	TRBV27	.	TRBJ2-7	ASSFDLYYEQY
few	TRBV20-1	TRBD1	TRBJ1-1	SARVPGTGNTEAF
.	TRBV6-2/TRBV6-3	TRBD2	TRBJ2-1	ASTSGRPEVEQF
.	TRBV6-2/TRBV6-3	.	TRBJ1-5	ASSYYPGPSNQPQH
few	TRBV28	.	TRBJ2-3	ASSLGRTARRVDTQY
.	TRBV12-3/TRBV12-4	TRBD2	TRBJ2-1	ASSFRASGEYNEQF
.	TRBV4-2	.	TRBJ2-3	ASSQDTGPASRRGTQY
.	TRBV5-1	.	TRBJ2-3	ASSFRPESTDTQY
.	TRBV10-3	TRBD1	TRBJ1-2	AISDRGQGGYGYT
.	TRBV2	.	TRBJ1-1	ASELRTEAF
.	TRBV27	.	TRBJ1-1	ASSLVDSTEAF
few	TRBV7-9	TRBD1	TRBJ1-4	ASSSGQGNEKLF
.	TRBV15	.	TRBJ1-1	ATSRDHSLAF
few	TRBV20-1	.	TRBJ2-5	SARDKLGRGSEETQY
.	TRBV7-9	TRBD1	TRBJ2-1	ASSTPPWTGGQAHEQF
.	TRBV12-3/TRBV12-4	.	TRBJ2-3	ASSPCGQASNTQY
few	TRBV20-1	.	TRBJ1-5	SATGGRGDQPQH
.	TRBV5-1	.	TRBJ1-2	ASSPAGRDYGYT
.	TRBV20-1	TRBD1	TRBJ1-5	SARNDRVNQPQH
.	TRBV20-1	.	TRBJ2-3	SARLDLNTQY
few	TRBV20-1	.	TRBJ2-7	SARDPYGAYEQY
.	TRBV4-1	.	TRBJ2-1	ASSPGPGAGEQF
few	TRBV7-2	.	TRBJ2-3	ASSLKRLDTQY
few	TRBV5-1	.	TRBJ2-3	ASSLGSTATQY
.	TRBV20-1	TRBD2	TRBJ2-3	SAIHSGGLSTDTQY
.	TRBV28	TRBD1	TRBJ2-7	ASRRQGGREQY
.	TRBV24-1	.	TRBJ2-7	ATSDVGSYEQY
few	TRBV7-2	TRBD2	TRBJ2-5	ASSLRTSGRWETQY
few	TRBV11-2	.	TRBJ2-3	ASSFTDGITDTQY
many	TRBV7-2	.	TRBJ2-3	ASSLQGYTDTQY